The present T cell receptor beta chain was sequenced within a study of blood T cells in healthy people across ages. Then a second PCR, running about 7 to 11 cycles, was carried out with a sample-barcoded 5' primer and a J-beta primer mix. All cDNA molecules were each tagged by a template-switch adaptor with 12 random nucleotides. TCRdb analysed the 5' RACE reads with MiXCR anew, one entry per CDR3 protein. Among 1.5 million to 2 million distinct CDR3 sequences listed, around half were seen once. At least 7 million PBMCs were isolated per sample. Germline CDR1 reads SGHDN; CDR2 reads FVKESK. V shed 0 bases and J shed 5 bases, with 10 bases lying between them. The CDR3 runs to 14 residues. This clonotype was picked up one time. The antigen remains undetermined. Study-wide points: There was a strong correlation between TCR beta diversity and naive T cell percentage. In long-lived donors, naive CD4+ cell counts and diversity exceeded those of aged donors.

The V and J genes are TRBV14 and TRBJ1-1; D uncertain. The origin of this receptor is a woman between 40 and 50 years old in good health. Sequencing was done on a sample of blood. The CDR3 nucleotides read TGTGCCAGCAGCCAAGAGAGGACGGGGACTGAAGCTTTCTTT. It encodes CASSQERTGTEAFF.